Listed below are T cell receptor beta chains from one sample, sequenced in a study of shared clonotypes between healthy human individuals. Method: immunoSEQ multiplex PCR; TCRdb's copy keeps in-frame clones and lacks some. The table shows around 2.1 million clones, with under 95% occurring only once. Source material: naive CD8+ T cells from PBMCs. The receptors here all came from a man aged 18 to 35 in good health. Some clones in this sample may be carry-over from other donors' samples. Both conserved end residues are part of each CDR3. Each record gives: CDR3 DNA, CDR3 protein, clone size, J gene, V gene, D gene. The D gene is left open where the match is weak. Not every row has a clone size; where given, it reads once, few, many or a size class.

DNA: TGTGCCAGCTCACCACCTCGGGGATTCACAGATACGCAGTATTTT; CDR3: CASSPPRGFTDTQYF; size: few; J: TRBJ2-3; V: TRBV18; D: -
DNA: TGTGCCAGCAGTTACGCAGGGGTCACTGAAGCTTTCTTT; CDR3: CASSYAGVTEAFF; size: -; J: TRBJ1-1; V: TRBV6-5; D: -
DNA: TGTGCCAGCAGCTCACCCGGGACAGGGGCCTACGAGCAGTACTTC; CDR3: CASSSPGTGAYEQYF; size: -; J: TRBJ2-7; V: TRBV7-9; D: TRBD1
DNA: TGTGCCAGCAACTTCCGATTTGGGGTTAGAGGGAGTGGAAACACCATATATTTT; CDR3: CASNFRFGVRGSGNTIYF; size: -; J: TRBJ1-3; V: TRBV21-1; D: -
DNA: TGTGCCAGCAGAAGACTAGGGCAGAATGAGCAGTTCTTC; CDR3: CASRRLGQNEQFF; size: -; J: TRBJ2-1; V: TRBV28; D: -
DNA: TGTGCCAGCAGCTTATCCGGGACAGGGCTACGGGAGCAGTACTTC; CDR3: CASSLSGTGLREQYF; size: -; J: TRBJ2-7; V: TRBV27; D: TRBD1
DNA: TGTGCCAGCAGGGACAGGGGGTCGTATGGCTACACCTTC; CDR3: CASRDRGSYGYTF; size: -; J: TRBJ1-2; V: TRBV6-4; D: TRBD1
DNA: TGTGCCAGCAGTTTACTATCGGGAGGCAGGATTGCCAAAAACATTCAGTACTTC; CDR3: CASSLLSGGRIAKNIQYF; size: -; J: TRBJ2-4; V: TRBV27; D: TRBD2
DNA: TGTGCCAGCAGTTCCCGGGACAGTTACTACGAGCAGTACTTC; CDR3: CASSSRDSYYEQYF; size: -; J: TRBJ2-7; V: TRBV28; D: TRBD1
DNA: TGCGCCAGCAGCCCTGCGGTCGGGGTTTGGCAGTTCTTC; CDR3: CASSPAVGVWQFF; size: -; J: TRBJ2-1; V: TRBV4-3; D: -
DNA: TGTGCCAGCAGCCAAGAATGGGGGTATGGCTACACCTTC; CDR3: CASSQEWGYGYTF; size: -; J: TRBJ1-2; V: TRBV14; D: -
DNA: TGTGCCAGCAGCGAAGGGAATCAGCCCCAGCATTTT; CDR3: CASSEGNQPQHF; size: -; J: TRBJ1-5; V: TRBV5-6; D: -
DNA: TGTGCCAGCAGTCCGAGGACTAGCGGGAGGTACAATGAGCAGTTCTTC; CDR3: CASSPRTSGRYNEQFF; size: -; J: TRBJ2-1; V: TRBV28; D: TRBD2
DNA: TGTGCCAGCAGCCCCCCCAGGGGTCGCGAACGTTACGAGCAGTACTTC; CDR3: CASSPPRGRERYEQYF; size: -; J: TRBJ2-7; V: TRBV5-8; D: -
DNA: TGCGCCAGCAGCCCCGGGACTGGATCCTACGAGCAGTACTTC; CDR3: CASSPGTGSYEQYF; size: -; J: TRBJ2-7; V: TRBV5-1; D: -
DNA: TGTGCCACCAGCAGCCATGGGCGGAACACTGAAGCTTTCTTT; CDR3: CATSSHGRNTEAFF; size: -; J: TRBJ1-1; V: TRBV15; D: -
DNA: TGTGCCAGCAGCCAGATGTCCGCTAGCAATCAGCCCCAGCATTTT; CDR3: CASSQMSASNQPQHF; size: once; J: TRBJ1-5; V: TRBV4-2; D: -
DNA: TGTGCCAGTAGTATTTTCATCAGAGACACCGGGGAGCTGTTTTTT; CDR3: CASSIFIRDTGELFF; size: -; J: TRBJ2-2; V: TRBV19; D: -
DNA: TGTGCCAGCAGCGCTAGCGGCACCTACAATGAGCAGTTCTTC; CDR3: CASSASGTYNEQFF; size: once; J: TRBJ2-1; V: TRBV27; D: TRBD2
DNA: TGTGCCAGCAGCTTCTCCGGGACCCCCTACAATGAGCAGTTCTTC; CDR3: CASSFSGTPYNEQFF; size: -; J: TRBJ2-1; V: TRBV7-8; D: -
DNA: TGTGCCAGCAGCTTAGGTCACGCGGGGCGGGACTTC; CDR3: CASSLGHAGRDF; size: many; J: TRBJ2-7; V: TRBV11-2; D: -
DNA: TGTGCCAGCGGGCGGGAGCCCTACGAGCAGTACTTC; CDR3: CASGREPYEQYF; size: -; J: TRBJ2-7; V: TRBV28; D: TRBD2
DNA: TGTGCCGGGGGGCCAGGGTCGAACACCGGGGAGCTGTTTTTT; CDR3: CAGGPGSNTGELFF; size: -; J: TRBJ2-2; V: TRBV2; D: -
DNA: TGTGCCAGCAGTTATAGCCCGTCAGGCTCCTACAATGAGCAGTTCTTC; CDR3: CASSYSPSGSYNEQFF; size: -; J: TRBJ2-1; V: TRBV6-6; D: -
DNA: TGTGCCAGCAGCCAACTAGCGGGAGGACTCTACGAGCAGTACTTC; CDR3: CASSQLAGGLYEQYF; size: -; J: TRBJ2-7; V: TRBV7-8; D: TRBD2
DNA: TGTGCCAGCAGCGCCCCTGTTTACGAGCAGTACTTC; CDR3: CASSAPVYEQYF; size: -; J: TRBJ2-7; V: TRBV11-2; D: -
DNA: TGTGCCACCAGGGGTCAGCAAAACATTCAGTACTTC; CDR3: CATRGQQNIQYF; size: -; J: TRBJ2-4; V: TRBV6-1; D: -
DNA: TGTGCCAGCAGCTTGCTTAGCGGAAGCACAGATACGCAGTATTTT; CDR3: CASSLLSGSTDTQYF; size: -; J: TRBJ2-3; V: TRBV5-4; D: -
DNA: TGTGCCAGCAGTTTCCGCGGGAGGGCCTACGAGCAGTACTTC; CDR3: CASSFRGRAYEQYF; size: -; J: TRBJ2-7; V: TRBV28; D: TRBD2
DNA: TGTGCCAGCAGCCAAGAGAGCGGGGACAGGTTCTATGGCTACACCTTC; CDR3: CASSQESGDRFYGYTF; size: few; J: TRBJ1-2; V: TRBV4-2; D: TRBD1
DNA: TGTGCCAGCAGCTTAGAAGGGGCGGCTAGCGGGTTCAATGAGCAGTTCTTC; CDR3: CASSLEGAASGFNEQFF; size: once; J: TRBJ2-1; V: TRBV11-2; D: TRBD2
DNA: TGTGCCAGCAGCCGCAGGGACAGGGGGCGAGACAATGAGCAGTTCTTC; CDR3: CASSRRDRGRDNEQFF; size: -; J: TRBJ2-1; V: TRBV11-3; D: TRBD1
DNA: TGTGCCAGCAGCTTGGCACGGAACTATGGCTACACCTTC; CDR3: CASSLARNYGYTF; size: -; J: TRBJ1-2; V: TRBV13; D: -